The clone carrying this T cell receptor beta chain was counted once. These data originate in a study of blood T cell repertoires in COVID-19. Study details: The samples span acute and convalescent COVID-19 from the United States, Italy and Spain. Nucleic acid was either cDNA or gDNA, and it came from T cells, B-cell-depleted T cells, or PBMCs.

In the original workflow: How many nucleated cells were present was estimated from reference gene primer amplification. Sequencing was performed with immunoSEQ multiplex PCR; in TCRdb, only in-frame clones are kept and a portion is missing. V, J and clone size reflect that table, while D and trimming were determined from the DNA. The top ten clones hold roughly 12% of a sample with under 85,000 clones, around 88% of them seen once. CDR3 length: 13 residues. Looked up from germline, CDR1 is MNHNS and CDR2 is SASEGT. Trimming left V 3 bases short and J 3 bases short, with 6 bases between. This TCR derives from a human donor in a cohort sampled during active COVID-19. The rearrangement links TRBV6-1 to TRBJ2-1; tentatively, D is TRBD2 (6 bases). Specimen: peripheral blood. As DNA, the CDR3 is TGTGCCAGCAGTGAGGGACTCTACAATGAGCAGTTCTTC. Amino acids: CASSEGLYNEQFF.